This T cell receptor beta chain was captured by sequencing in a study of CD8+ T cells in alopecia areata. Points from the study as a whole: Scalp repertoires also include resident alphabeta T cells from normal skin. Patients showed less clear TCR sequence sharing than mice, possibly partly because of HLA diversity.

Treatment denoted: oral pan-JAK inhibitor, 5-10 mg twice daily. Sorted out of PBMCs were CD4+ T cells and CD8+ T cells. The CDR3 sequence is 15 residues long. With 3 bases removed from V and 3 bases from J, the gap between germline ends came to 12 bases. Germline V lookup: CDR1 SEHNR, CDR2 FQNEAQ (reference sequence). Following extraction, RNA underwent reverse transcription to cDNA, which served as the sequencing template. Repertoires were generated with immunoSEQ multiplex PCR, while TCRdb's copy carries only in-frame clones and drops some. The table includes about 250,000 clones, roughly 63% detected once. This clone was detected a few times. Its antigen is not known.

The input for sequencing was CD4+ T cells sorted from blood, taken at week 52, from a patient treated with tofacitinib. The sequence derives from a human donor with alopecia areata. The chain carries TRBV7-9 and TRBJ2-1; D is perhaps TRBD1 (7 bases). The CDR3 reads CASSFQGGFYNEQFF. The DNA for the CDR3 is TGTGCCAGCAGCTTCCAGGGGGGATTCTACAATGAGCAGTTCTTC. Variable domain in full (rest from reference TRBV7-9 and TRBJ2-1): DTGVSQNPRHKITKRGQNVTFRCDPISEHNRLYWYRQTLGQGPEFLTYFQNEAQLEKSRLLSDRFSAERPKGSFSTLEIQRTEQGDSAMYLCASSFQGGFYNEQFFGPGTRLTVL.